The entry below describes one TCR beta chain. This clonotype was seen ten or more times. Its binding antigen is unknown. It has no much larger one-base neighbor in the sample; base qualities were not kept. TRIzol reagent was used to extract blood RNA from unsorted whole blood, while the DNeasy Blood & Tissue kit provided the germline DNA. Chronic HBV infection was present in the patients, and the patients were treatment-naive at sampling. Before surgery, 3 to 5 milliliters of peripheral blood were collected into K2EDTA tubes. This record belongs to a study of tumor-infiltrating lymphocytes in primary liver carcinoma (dated by TCRdb to about 2017). Broadly, across the study: Surgical resection was performed in China between late 2015 and early 2016 on four or five patients with histopathologically diagnosed primary liver carcinoma. High reproducibility was observed for the technical replicate repertoires, with mean shared-clone rates around 0.9 and correlation coefficients above 0.95. The five patients, three men and two women aged 30 to 69 years, had hepatocellular carcinoma (four) or combined HCC and intrahepatic cholangiocarcinoma (one). A total of 35 or so specimens from 5 patients went through TCRbeta repertoire sequencing, namely 25 tumor regions, 5 adjacent noncancerous liver tissues and 5 peripheral blood samples. The five patients had tumors of stage T1-T3 N0M0, with maximum diameters ranging from about 4 to 11 cm. For each liver tumor, the study sampled five regions along with adjacent normal tissue and blood, and applied TCRbeta repertoire sequencing, expression microarrays and whole-exome sequencing. Samples yielded roughly 3.5 to 8 million productive TCRbeta reads; read depth did not differ significantly between tissue types.

Overall study outcomes, separate from this receptor: Because the samples were bulk and unsorted, CD4+ and CD8+ T cell repertoires could not be compared. Because only the TCR beta chain was sequenced and unpaired alpha chains were not captured, true repertoire diversity is likely underestimated. With just a handful of patients in the study, the authors point out that the findings should be validated in a larger study. Repertoire overlap was higher between tumor regions (mean around 35%) than tumor-adjacent (approximately 17%) or tumor-blood (approximately 14%) pairs, consistent with antigen-driven expansion. The top 250 clones made up a significantly larger repertoire fraction in tumors than in blood (p = 0.039).

CDR1 and CDR2 are drawn from the germline V gene: SGHNT, YENEEA. V lost 5 bases and J lost 4 bases; the stretch between them is 18 bases long. The CDR3 numbers 16 residues from cysteine through phenylalanine. The read is trimmed to its CDR3 DNA, 48 bases read in frame from base 1. A constant-region primer and ProtoScript II reverse transcriptase were used to reverse-transcribe TCRbeta-specific cDNA from 500 ng total RNA. Three nested multiplex PCR rounds, following a slightly modified ARM-PCR procedure, were used to build the TCRbeta libraries. Each of the first two PCR rounds ran for approximately 11 cycles and used multiplex TRBV1-TRBV30 forward primers together with a Cbeta reverse primer. Sample barcodes and Illumina adapters were attached in a final 25-cycle PCR using Deep VentR polymerase. Before sequencing, amplicons of 200-500 bp were purified from gel using a QIAquick gel extraction kit. TCRbeta amplicons were sequenced on an Illumina HiSeq 2500 with 250-bp paired-end reads. The authors processed their data as follows. To recover full CDR3 sequences, reads were quality-trimmed using Trimmomatic v0.33 and paired reads were then merged using FLASH v1.2.11. V, D and J germline segments were assigned to the rearranged TCRbeta sequences using MiGEC v1.2.1b. Clonotype statistics, along with Shannon-Wiener diversity indices, were calculated using VDJtools v1.0.0. To reduce sampling bias, subsequent analyses other than the diversity analysis used only the 250 most abundant clonotypes in each sample. TCRdb reanalyzed the raw reads on its own, using fastp at Q25 for trimming and MiXCR for clone calling, and kept in-frame beta chains. Every entry covers one CDR3 protein and lists the most common genes and DNA from its rows. TCRdb, rather than the study authors, made the V and J calls. A total of about 310,000 distinct CDR3 sequences appear in this sample, around 50% of them only once. The biggest ten clones account for around 15% of the sample.

The TCR comes from a woman younger than 45 with primary liver carcinoma and hepatitis B virus infection. Here the chain combines TRBV11-3 and TRBJ2-1; the best D guess is TRBD1, with 6 bases matching. What was sequenced was peripheral blood. The CDR3 has the sequence CASSQGQRGSYNEQFF. The nucleotide sequence is TGTGCCAGCAGCCAAGGACAGAGGGGATCGTACAATGAGCAGTTCTTC.